Following are 13 T cell receptor beta chains from one sample sequenced in a study of shared clonotypes between healthy human individuals. Measured with immunoSEQ multiplex PCR; TCRdb has only the in-frame clones, and not every one. The sample has about 670,000 clones; 72% are singletons. The source material was memory CD4+ T cells sorted from blood. This sample's subset: CD45RA-negative fraction. The receptors shown here come from a woman in her twenties or thirties in good health.

The V call is TRBV5-1, the J call TRBJ1-4, with 8 bases lining up with TRBD1. The CDR3 has 15 residues. V lost 6 bases and J lost 7; bases outside the gene matches: 11. The germline V gene encodes CDR1 SGHRS and CDR2 YFSETQ. CDR3 coding DNA: TGCGCCAGCAACTCCGCAGGGGGCCGCGGTGAAAAACTGTTTTTT. It is translated as CASNSAGGRGEKLFF.

This chain joins TRBV5-7 and TRBJ1-4; D gene ambiguous. TRBV5-7 is recorded as an ORF, its role being uncertain. V was trimmed by 0 bases and J by 5 bases, leaving 17 bases between them. CDR3 length: 17 amino acids. This chain's CDR3 is CASSLAATPPLNEKLFF. CDR3 sequence (DNA): TGTGCCAGCAGCTTGGCCGCAACCCCGCCGTTAAATGAAAAACTGTTTTTT.

This clone showed up just once. The genes are TRBV18 and TRBJ2-2; no firm D call. The CDR3 sequence is 15 residues long. V lost 3 bases to trimming and J lost 3 bases, with 11 bases between them. Germline CDR1 KGHSH, CDR2 LQKENI. CDR3 region: CASSPPVGDTGELFF. CDR3 DNA: TGTGCCAGCTCACCTCCTGTTGGGGACACCGGGGAGCTGTTTTTT.

In DNA, the CDR3 is TGTGCCAGCAGTGTTCCTGAAACCTACGAGCAGTACTTC. This sequence encodes CASSVPETYEQYF. V usage is TRBV25-1 and J usage is TRBJ2-7; no definite D call. The germline V gene has CDR1 MGHDK and CDR2 SYGVNS. V was clipped by 4 bases and J by 2 bases, with 9 bases between them. The CDR3 contains 13 residues.

The chain combines TRBV16 with TRBJ2-3, with a possible D match to TRBD2 (6 bases). The CDR3 runs 16 residues. Germline CDR1 KGHSY, CDR2 FQNENV. Between the trimmed V and J ends, which lost 4 bases and 5 bases, there was a span of 19 bases. The CDR3 here is CASSRSLAPGEDTQYF. The CDR3 DNA is TGTGCCAGCAGCCGTTCCTTGGCCCCGGGGGAAGATACGCAGTATTTT. Full variable domain (remainder filled in from reference TRBV16 and TRBJ2-3): GEEVAQTPKHLVRGEGQKAKLYCAPIKGHSYVFWYQQVLKNEFKFLISFQNENVFDETGMPKERFSAKCLPNSPCSLEIQATKLEDSAVYFCASSRSLAPGEDTQYFGPGTRLTVL.

The chain links TRBV30 to TRBJ2-5; TRBD2 agrees at 13 bases. Unmatched junction bases numbered 8, after V lost 4 bases and J lost 0 bases. The CDR3 has 17 residues. The V gene's germline CDR1 is GTSNPN and CDR2 SVGIG (reference sequence). The DNA for the CDR3 is TGTGCCTGGATACTAGCGGGAGGGAGAAACCACCAAGAGACCCAGTACTTC. It specifies CAWILAGGRNHQETQYF.

This chain connects TRBV5-4 to TRBJ2-1; D is possibly TRBD1 or TRBD2 (5 bases each). Germline lookup yields CDR1 SGHNT and CDR2 YYREEE (reference sequence). The CDR3 has 11 amino acids. V was shortened by 5 bases and J by 9 bases, with 9 bases between the two germline ends. The CDR3 DNA reads as TGTGCCAGCAGTTCGGGACCTGAGCAGTTCTTC. Translated: CASSSGPEQFF. Based on the CDR3 plus reference TRBV5-4 and TRBJ2-1, the full variable domain is ETGVTQSPTHLIKTRGQQVTLRCSSQSGHNTVSWYQQALGQGPQFIFQYYREEENGRGNFPPRFSGLQFPNYSSELNVNALELDDSALYLCASSSGPEQFFGPGTRLTVL.

The genes are TRBV25-1 and TRBJ2-5; D might be TRBD2 (6 bases). CDR3 size: 15 residues. Between the trimmed V and J ends, which lost 3 bases and 8 bases, there was a span of 19 bases. Germline values: CDR1 MGHDK, CDR2 SYGVNS. CDR3 DNA sequence: TGTGCCAGCAGTGATGGAGTGGGCGGGAAGAGAACCCAGTACTTC. Its translation: CASSDGVGGKRTQYF.

The gene calls are TRBV18 and TRBJ1-2; D possibly corresponds to TRBD1 (5 bases). Per germline, CDR1 KGHSH and CDR2 LQKENI. CDR3 length equals 12 residues. With 2 bases removed from V and 7 bases from J, the gap between germline ends came to 8 bases. The CDR3 is CASSPGGAGYTF. CDR3 coding DNA: TGTGCCAGCTCACCAGGAGGGGCTGGCTACACCTTC.

The chain recombines TRBV28 with TRBJ1-2; D is possibly TRBD1 (6 bases). V was clipped by 2 bases and J by 9 bases, with 13 bases between them. This CDR3 contains 13 residues. Germline V CDR1 and CDR2: MDHEN, SYDVKM. For the CDR3, the DNA is TGTGCCAGCAGTTTAAGGATGAGGGACAGCTACACCTTC. It yields the protein CASSLRMRDSYTF.

The chain links TRBV6-5 to TRBJ1-4, with a tentative D call TRBD1 (5 bases). The CDR3 is 14 residues long. Germline CDR1 MNHEY, CDR2 SVGAGI. V lost 2 bases and J 3 bases, leaving 7 bases between the germline ends. DNA of the CDR3: TGTGCCAGCAGTTACGGGGCAGCTAATGAAAAACTGTTTTTT. Amino acids: CASSYGAANEKLFF.

The chain joins TRBV4-1 to TRBJ1-1; perhaps TRBD1 as D (5 bases). CDR3 length equals 15 residues. The germline gives CDR1 MGHRA, CDR2 YSYEKL. V shed 0 bases and J shed 6 bases, with 14 bases lying between them. CDR3 coding DNA: TGCGCCAGCAGCCAAGAGATGGGGACCTACTCTGAAGCTTTCTTT. It is translated as CASSQEMGTYSEAFF.

The chain links TRBV18 to TRBJ2-7; unclear D gene. The CDR3 loop spans 13 amino acids. The germline V gene encodes CDR1 KGHSH and CDR2 LQKENI. V was cut by 0 bases and J by 4 bases, with 7 bases left in between. The CDR3 is CASSPPLFYEQYF. CDR3 nucleotide sequence: TGTGCCAGCTCACCACCACTCTTTTACGAGCAGTACTTC.